This TCR beta chain was recovered during a study of cytomegalovirus exposure and HLA in healthy donors. Study information: Later, an analysis reported that the 130 or so validation repertoires had used the same platform as the approximately 660 first-cohort repertoires. Study outcomes and limitations: The classifier reportedly diagnosed cytomegalovirus status with high sensitivity and specificity. Altogether, 150 or so TCR beta chains were recorded as cytomegalovirus-associated.

Worth noting for this clone: The antigen remains unidentified.

Germline V lookup: CDR1 LNHDA, CDR2 SQIVND (reference sequence). Trimming pared 7 bases from V and 5 bases from J, leaving 10 bases between. The CDR3 extends over 12 amino acids. This table comes from immunoSEQ multiplex PCR, and its TCRdb copy is limited to in-frame clones, with some not included. In the table there are 280,000 or so clones, 88% of which are singletons. This clonotype was sampled from a young woman in good health and CMV-seronegative. The sequenced material came from PBMCs. The chain is built from TRBV19 and TRBJ2-3; TRBD2 is a possible D gene (6 bases). The CDR3 DNA is TGTGCCAGTAAGACGCGGGGAGATACGCAGTATTTT. Encoded protein: CASKTRGDTQYF.